The clone carrying this T cell receptor beta chain occurred a few times. Its antigen remains unknown. This entry comes from a study of blood T cells in healthy people across ages. Whole-study results and caveats: When one million T cells were used, diversity estimates were thought to be underestimates.

The CDR3 extends over 16 amino acids. Trimming left V 9 bases short and J 4 bases short, with 22 bases between. The germline V gene encodes CDR1 LGHNT and CDR2 FRNRAP. With a J-beta primer mix and a sample-barcoded 5' primer, a second PCR ran about 7 to 12 cycles. A template-switch adaptor containing 12 random nucleotides labeled each cDNA molecule. TCRdb re-called the 5' RACE reads through MiXCR, storing one row per CDR3 protein. Among roughly 700,000 distinct CDR3 sequences listed, 20% to 25% were seen once. This sample was also put to use in a study of T cells of mothers and their children. As reported in that work: A few healthy Caucasian mothers and their six children donated. From each mother came over 8 million TCR beta CDR3 reads, and from each child came 3 million to 3.5 million.

The sequenced sample consisted of blood. The sequence was collected from a boy aged 5 to 17 in good health. J is TRBJ2-1 and V is TRBV12-5; weak D call: TRBD2 (6 bases). For the CDR3, the DNA is TGTGCTAGCCTCCGAGGGACTGATGTATTATACAATGAGCAGTTCTTC. This codes for CASLRGTDVLYNEQFF. Full variable domain (missing parts from reference TRBV12-5 and TRBJ2-1): DARVTQTPRHKVTEMGQEVTMRCQPILGHNTVFWYRQTMMQGLELLAYFRNRAPLDDSGMPKDRFSAEMPDATLATLKIQPSEPRDSAVYFCASLRGTDVLYNEQFFGPGTRLTVL.